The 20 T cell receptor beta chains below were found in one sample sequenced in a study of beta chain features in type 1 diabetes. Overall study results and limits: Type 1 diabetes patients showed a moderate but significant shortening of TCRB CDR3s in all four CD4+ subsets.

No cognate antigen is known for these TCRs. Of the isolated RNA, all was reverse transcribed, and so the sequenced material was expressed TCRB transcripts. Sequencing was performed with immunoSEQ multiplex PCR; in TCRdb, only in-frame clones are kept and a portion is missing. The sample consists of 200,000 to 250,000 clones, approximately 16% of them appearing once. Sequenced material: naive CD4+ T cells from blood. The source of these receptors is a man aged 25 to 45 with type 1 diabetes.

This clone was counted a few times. The CDR3 reads CASSPQPQALDTQYF. The CDR3 nucleotides are TGTGCCAGCAGCCCCCAGCCCCAGGCGTTGGATACGCAGTATTTT. This rearrangement joins TRBV4-2 to TRBJ2-3; no clear D. This CDR3 region has 15 residues. Trimming shortened V by 4 bases and J by 6 bases, and 17 bases separated the two germline ends. The germline V gene has CDR1 LGHNA and CDR2 YNFKEQ.

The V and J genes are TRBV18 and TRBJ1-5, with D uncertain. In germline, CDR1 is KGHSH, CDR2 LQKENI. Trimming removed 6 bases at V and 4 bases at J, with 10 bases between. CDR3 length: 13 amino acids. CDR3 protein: CASSLDLNQPQHF. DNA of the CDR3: TGTGCCAGCTCCCTGGACCTAAATCAGCCCCAGCATTTT. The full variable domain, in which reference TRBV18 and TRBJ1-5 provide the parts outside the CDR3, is NAGVMQNPRHLVRRRGQEARLRCSPMKGHSHVYWYRQLPEEGLKFMVYLQKENIIDESGMPKERFSAEFPKEGPSILRIQQVVRGDSAAYFCASSLDLNQPQHFGDGTRLSIL.

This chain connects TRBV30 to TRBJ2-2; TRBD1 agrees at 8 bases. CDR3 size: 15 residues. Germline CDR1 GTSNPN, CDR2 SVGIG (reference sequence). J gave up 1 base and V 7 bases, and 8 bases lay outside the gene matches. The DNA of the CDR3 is TGTGCCTCCCCTCACGGGACAGGGAACACCGGGGAGCTGTTTTTT. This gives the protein CASPHGTGNTGELFF.

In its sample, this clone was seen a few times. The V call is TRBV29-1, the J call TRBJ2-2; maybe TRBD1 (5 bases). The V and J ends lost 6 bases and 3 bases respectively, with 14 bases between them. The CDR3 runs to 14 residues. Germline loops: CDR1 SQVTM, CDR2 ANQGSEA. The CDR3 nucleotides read TGCAGCGTGGGCGCGACAGAATACACCGGGGAGCTGTTTTTT. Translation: CSVGATEYTGELFF.

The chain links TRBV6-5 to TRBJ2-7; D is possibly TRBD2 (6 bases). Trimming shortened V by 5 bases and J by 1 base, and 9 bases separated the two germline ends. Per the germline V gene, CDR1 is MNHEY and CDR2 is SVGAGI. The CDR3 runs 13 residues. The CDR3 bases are TGTGCCAGCAGTCGGGAGCTATCCTACGAGCAGTACTTC. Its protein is CASSRELSYEQYF.

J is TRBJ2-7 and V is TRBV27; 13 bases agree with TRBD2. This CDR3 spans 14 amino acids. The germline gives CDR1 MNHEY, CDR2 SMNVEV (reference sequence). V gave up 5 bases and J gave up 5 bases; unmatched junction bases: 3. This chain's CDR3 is CASSSTSGRDEQYF. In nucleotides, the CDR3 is TGTGCCAGCAGTAGCACTAGCGGGAGGGACGAGCAGTACTTC.

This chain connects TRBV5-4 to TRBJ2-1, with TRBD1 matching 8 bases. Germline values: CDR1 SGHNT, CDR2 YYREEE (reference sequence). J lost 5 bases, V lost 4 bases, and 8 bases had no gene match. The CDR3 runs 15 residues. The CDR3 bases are TGTGCCAGCAGCAAGGACAGGGCGGGACACAATGAGCAGTTCTTC. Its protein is CASSKDRAGHNEQFF.

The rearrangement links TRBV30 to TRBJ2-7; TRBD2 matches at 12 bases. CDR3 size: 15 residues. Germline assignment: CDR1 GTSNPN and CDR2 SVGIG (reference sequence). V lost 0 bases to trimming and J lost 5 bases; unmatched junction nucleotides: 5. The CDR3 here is CAWSVLTSGSDEQYF. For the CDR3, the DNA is TGTGCCTGGAGTGTACTGACTAGCGGGAGCGACGAGCAGTACTTC.

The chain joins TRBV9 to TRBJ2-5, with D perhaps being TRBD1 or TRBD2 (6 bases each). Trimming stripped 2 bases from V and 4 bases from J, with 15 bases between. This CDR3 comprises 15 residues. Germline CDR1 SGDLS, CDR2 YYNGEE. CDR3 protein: CASSVNQGRGETQYF. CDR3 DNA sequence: TGTGCCAGCAGCGTGAACCAGGGGCGGGGAGAGACCCAGTACTTC.

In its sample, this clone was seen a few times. CDR3 sequence reads: CASSPEARVQETQYF. Here the CDR3 DNA reads TGTGCCAGCAGCCCGGAGGCCAGGGTTCAAGAGACCCAGTACTTC. The chain employs TRBV14 and TRBJ2-5; D might be TRBD1 or TRBD2, each matching 5 bases. The CDR3 loop spans 15 amino acids. V dropped 4 bases and J dropped 2 bases, with 14 bases sitting between them. Germline CDR1 is SGHDN and CDR2 is FVKESK.

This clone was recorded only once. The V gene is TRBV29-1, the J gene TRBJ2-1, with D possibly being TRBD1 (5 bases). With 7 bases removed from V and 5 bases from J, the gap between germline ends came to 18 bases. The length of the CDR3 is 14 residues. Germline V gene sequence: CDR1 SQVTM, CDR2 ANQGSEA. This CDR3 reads CSGTIKGPHNEQFF. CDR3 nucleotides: TGCAGCGGGACAATTAAGGGCCCCCACAATGAGCAGTTCTTC.

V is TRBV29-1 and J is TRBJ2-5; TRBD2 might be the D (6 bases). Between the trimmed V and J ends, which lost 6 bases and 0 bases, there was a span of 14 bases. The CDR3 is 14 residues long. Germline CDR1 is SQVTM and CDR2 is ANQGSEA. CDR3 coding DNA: TGCAGCGTGGCCTGGGGGAGGTACCAAGAGACCCAGTACTTC. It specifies CSVAWGRYQETQYF.

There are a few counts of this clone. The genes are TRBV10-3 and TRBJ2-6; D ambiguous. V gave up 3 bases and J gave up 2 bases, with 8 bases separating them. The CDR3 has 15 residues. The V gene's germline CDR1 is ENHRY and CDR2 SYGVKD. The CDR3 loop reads CAISDNIAGANVLTF. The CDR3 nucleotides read TGTGCCATCAGTGATAACATAGCTGGGGCCAACGTCCTGACTTTC.

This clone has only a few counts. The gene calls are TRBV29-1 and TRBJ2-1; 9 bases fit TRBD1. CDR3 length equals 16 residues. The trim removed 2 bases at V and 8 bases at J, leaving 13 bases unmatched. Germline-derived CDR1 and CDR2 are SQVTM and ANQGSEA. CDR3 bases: TGCAGCGTTGAAAAACAGGGGGCCCTGCGTACTTATGAGCAGTTCTTC. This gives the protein CSVEKQGALRTYEQFF.

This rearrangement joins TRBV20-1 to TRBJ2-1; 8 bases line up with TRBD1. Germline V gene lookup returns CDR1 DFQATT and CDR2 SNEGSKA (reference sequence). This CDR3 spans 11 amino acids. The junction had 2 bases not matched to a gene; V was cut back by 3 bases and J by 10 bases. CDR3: CSASRDREQFF. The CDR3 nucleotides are TGCAGTGCTAGCCGGGACAGGGAGCAGTTCTTC.

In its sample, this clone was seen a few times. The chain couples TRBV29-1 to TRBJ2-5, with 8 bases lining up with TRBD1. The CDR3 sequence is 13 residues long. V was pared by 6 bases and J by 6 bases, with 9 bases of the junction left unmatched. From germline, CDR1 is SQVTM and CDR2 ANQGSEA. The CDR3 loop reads CSVEDRAGKTQYF. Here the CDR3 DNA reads TGCAGCGTCGAGGACAGGGCCGGAAAGACCCAGTACTTC.

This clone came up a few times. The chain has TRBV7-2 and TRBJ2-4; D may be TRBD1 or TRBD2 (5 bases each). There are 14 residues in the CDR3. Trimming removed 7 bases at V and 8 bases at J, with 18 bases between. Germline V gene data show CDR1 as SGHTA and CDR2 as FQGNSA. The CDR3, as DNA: TGTGCCAGCACCCCCTCCGAGGGGCGCGACATTCAGTACTTC. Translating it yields CASTPSEGRDIQYF.

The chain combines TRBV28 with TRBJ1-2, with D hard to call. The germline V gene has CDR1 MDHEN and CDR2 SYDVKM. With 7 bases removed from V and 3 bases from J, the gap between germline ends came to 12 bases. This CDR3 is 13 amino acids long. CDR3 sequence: CASTLEGYYGYTF. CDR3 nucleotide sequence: TGTGCCAGCACCCTGGAGGGATACTATGGCTACACCTTC.

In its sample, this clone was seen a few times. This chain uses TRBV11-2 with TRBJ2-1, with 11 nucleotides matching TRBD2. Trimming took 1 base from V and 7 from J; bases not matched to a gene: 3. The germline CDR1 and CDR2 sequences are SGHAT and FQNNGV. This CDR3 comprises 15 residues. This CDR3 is CASSLALAGGNEQFF. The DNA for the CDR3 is TGTGCCAGCAGCTTAGCCCTAGCGGGAGGTAATGAGCAGTTCTTC.

CDR3 amino acids: CSAQRGDEKLFF. CDR3 nucleotides: TGCAGCGCCCAGAGGGGGGATGAAAAACTGTTTTTT. This sequence joins TRBV29-1 and TRBJ1-4, with D possibly being TRBD1 (6 bases). The CDR3 runs to 12 residues. Germline V gene data show CDR1 as SQVTM and CDR2 as ANQGSEA. The V end was cut by 7 bases, the J end by 6 bases, with 12 bases between.